The rows below give T cell receptor beta chains drawn from one sample of a study of PD-1 blockade in classical Hodgkin lymphoma. The data were produced by immunoSEQ multiplex PCR, yet TCRdb's version contains in-frame clones alone and is incomplete. This table holds about 100,000 clones, over 70% found once. The sequenced sample was peripheral blood mononuclear cells (PBMCs), obtained at baseline. These receptors originate from a human donor with classical Hodgkin lymphoma. Each CDR3 is given with its conserved first and last residue. A D gene is named only where the DNA matches it firmly. Rows may omit the clone size; those that give it use once, few, many or a size class.

v_call,j_call,d_call,clone_size,cdr3_nt,cdr3_aa
TRBV7-8,TRBJ2-1,NA,NA,TGTGCCAGCAGCTTAGCGGGAGGTAATGAGCAGTTCTTC,CASSLAGGNEQFF
TRBV6-6,TRBJ2-7,TRBD2,NA,TGTGCCAGCAGTTACGTAGCGGGAGGTCTAGACGAGCAGTACTTC,CASSYVAGGLDEQYF
TRBV11-2,TRBJ1-1,NA,NA,TGTGCCAGCAGCTTAGAGCCGACTCCGAACACTGAAGCTTTCTTT,CASSLEPTPNTEAFF
TRBV10-3,TRBJ2-7,NA,NA,TGTGCCATCAGTGAACAGGGCGGAGGGGTGACCTACGAGCAGTACTTC,CAISEQGGGVTYEQYF
TRBV4-2,TRBJ2-1,NA,NA,TGTGCCAGCAGCCTCGGACGGATCGGTCGCGGCGATGACAATGAGCAGTTCTTC,CASSLGRIGRGDDNEQFF
TRBV6-5,TRBJ2-2,NA,NA,TGTGCCAGCAGTTACGAGGGGATGAACACCGGGGAGCTGTTTTTT,CASSYEGMNTGELFF
TRBV6-1,TRBJ1-6,NA,NA,TGTGCCAGCAGTGAAGGGGTAGGGGTTTCACCCCTCCACTTT,CASSEGVGVSPLHF
TRBV5-8,TRBJ2-1,NA,NA,TGTGCCAGCAGCTTTGGGGTGCTATCCTACAATGAGCAGTTCTTC,CASSFGVLSYNEQFF
TRBV7-3,TRBJ2-7,TRBD1,NA,TGTGCCAGCAGCCCCGGACAGGGTTCGGGAGAGCAGTACTTC,CASSPGQGSGEQYF
TRBV7-9,TRBJ2-7,NA,NA,TGTGCCAGCAGCCCTCAGACTAGTAGAGGCTACGAGCAGTACTTC,CASSPQTSRGYEQYF
TRBV19,TRBJ1-1,NA,NA,TGTGCCAGTAGTAAGGGAAACAGCAAGAACACTGAAGCTTTCTTT,CASSKGNSKNTEAFF
TRBV9,TRBJ2-3,TRBD2,NA,TGTGCCAGCAGCGTGAGGGCGGGAGTTAGCACAGATACGCAGTATTTT,CASSVRAGVSTDTQYF
TRBV28,TRBJ2-3,TRBD1,NA,TGTGCCAGCAGTAACAGACAGGGGTACACAGATACGCAGTATTTT,CASSNRQGYTDTQYF
TRBV7-9,TRBJ1-2,NA,NA,TGTGCCAGCAGCTTTATCGGGGAGGATGGCTACACCTTC,CASSFIGEDGYTF
TRBV6-6,TRBJ2-1,TRBD2,NA,TGTGCCAGCAGTACAAGACTAGCGGGAGCTATCAATGAGCAGTTCTTC,CASSTRLAGAINEQFF
TRBV9,TRBJ2-2,TRBD2,NA,TGTGCCAGCAGCGTATCATTGGGGACTAGCGGGAGGAACACCGGGGAGCTGTTTTTT,CASSVSLGTSGRNTGELFF
TRBV7-9,TRBJ1-4,TRBD1,NA,TGTGCCAGCCAGGGGACAGGGGCTGAAAAACTGTTTTTT,CASQGTGAEKLFF
TRBV30,TRBJ1-1,NA,NA,TGTGCCTGGAGTGCCGGATCAGGGAATGAAGCTTTCTTT,CAWSAGSGNEAFF
TRBV7-9,TRBJ2-1,NA,NA,TGTGCCAGTACCCCCCCGGGACCGAACAATGAGCAGTTCTTC,CASTPPGPNNEQFF
TRBV19,TRBJ1-4,NA,NA,TGTGCCAGTAGTATAGCAGAGGGAGGTTCTGAAAAACTGTTTTTT,CASSIAEGGSEKLFF
TRBV6-1,TRBJ2-3,TRBD2,NA,TGTGCCAGCAGTTTGACTAGCGGGGTGTACCATACGCAGTATTTT,CASSLTSGVYHTQYF
TRBV29-1,TRBJ2-2,TRBD1,once,TGCAGCGCTCGACAGGGGGACGGGGAGCTGTTTTTT,CSARQGDGELFF
TRBV7-2,TRBJ1-1,TRBD1,NA,TGTGCCAGCAGCACGCGACAGGGGGCTGAAGCTTTCTTT,CASSTRQGAEAFF
TRBV2,TRBJ1-1,NA,NA,TGTGCCAGCACACGGAACACTGAAGCTTTCTTT,CASTRNTEAFF
TRBV10-1,TRBJ2-1,NA,once,TGCGCCAGCAGTTCCGACTCCTACAATGAGCAGTTCTTC,CASSSDSYNEQFF
TRBV18,TRBJ1-2,TRBD1,NA,TGTGCCAGCTCACGACGACAGGGAGATGGCTACACCTTC,CASSRRQGDGYTF
TRBV10-3,TRBJ1-2,TRBD1,NA,TGTGCCATCAGTGAGGGGACAGAGGATTATGGCTACACCTTC,CAISEGTEDYGYTF
TRBV19,TRBJ1-2,NA,many,TGTGCCAGTAGTATGAACTCAGGGTCTGGTGGCTACACCTTC,CASSMNSGSGGYTF
TRBV7-2,TRBJ2-3,TRBD2,NA,TGTGCCAGCAGCTCCGGGACTAGCAGGACAGATACGCAGTATTTT,CASSSGTSRTDTQYF
TRBV27,TRBJ1-5,NA,NA,TGTGCCAGCAGTTGGACAGCTGATCAGCCCCAGCATTTT,CASSWTADQPQHF
TRBV29-1,TRBJ2-1,TRBD1,NA,TGCAGCGTTGAAGCTCCGACAGGGGTTAATGAGCAGTTCTTC,CSVEAPTGVNEQFF
TRBV5-1,TRBJ1-1,NA,NA,TGCGCCAGCAGCTCAGACGGGAACACTGAAGCTTTCTTT,CASSSDGNTEAFF